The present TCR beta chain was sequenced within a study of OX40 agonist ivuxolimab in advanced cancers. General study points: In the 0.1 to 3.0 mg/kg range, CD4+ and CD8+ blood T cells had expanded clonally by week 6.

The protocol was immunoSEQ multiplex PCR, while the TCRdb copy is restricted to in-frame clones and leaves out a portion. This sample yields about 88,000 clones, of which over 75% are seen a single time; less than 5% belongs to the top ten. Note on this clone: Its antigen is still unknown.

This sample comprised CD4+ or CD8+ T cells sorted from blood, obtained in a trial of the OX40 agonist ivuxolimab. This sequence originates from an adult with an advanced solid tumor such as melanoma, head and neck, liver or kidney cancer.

The CDR3, as DNA: TGTGCCAGCAGCGTAGGGAGGATTTCTAATTACGAGCAGTACTTC. Translation: CASSVGRISNYEQYF. The chain combines TRBV9 with TRBJ2-7; D is perhaps TRBD2 (5 bases). The germline V gene encodes CDR1 SGDLS and CDR2 YYNGEE. The CDR3 is 15 amino acids. Trimming pared 0 bases from V and 4 bases from J, leaving 14 bases between.